This T cell receptor (beta chain) was sequenced in a study of technical replicates of blood from several donors (dated by TCRdb to the late 2010s). A word on this clone: Its antigen is currently not known. No per-base quality is available; no much larger clone lies one base away.

The CDR3 goes from the cysteine to the phenylalanine over 16 residues. Only CDR3 DNA remains: 48 bases, in frame from the first base. The V and J ends are trimmed by 3 bases and 5 bases, leaving 19 bases between them. CDR1 and CDR2 are drawn from the germline V gene: MDHEN, SYDVKM. Receptors were amplified or captured by the immunoSEQ multiplex PCR assay. Sourced from immuneACCESS, this table was stored by TCRdb with only in-frame sequences that have V and J called. A share of the clones is absent; for the studies checked, an unresolved V gene accounts for under half, and the remainder has no known explanation. This sample comprises about 83,000 clones, roughly 96% of them detected only once. About 0.31% of the sample rests with the top ten.

The TCR originated in a human donor in good health. Recombination connected TRBV28 to TRBJ1-1; the D region possibly corresponds to TRBD1 (5 bases align). The specimen sequenced was T cells isolated from PBMCs. The CDR3 reads CASSLAIRGTGTEAFF. The base sequence is TGTGCCAGCAGTTTGGCTATCCGGGGGACCGGAACTGAAGCTTTCTTT.